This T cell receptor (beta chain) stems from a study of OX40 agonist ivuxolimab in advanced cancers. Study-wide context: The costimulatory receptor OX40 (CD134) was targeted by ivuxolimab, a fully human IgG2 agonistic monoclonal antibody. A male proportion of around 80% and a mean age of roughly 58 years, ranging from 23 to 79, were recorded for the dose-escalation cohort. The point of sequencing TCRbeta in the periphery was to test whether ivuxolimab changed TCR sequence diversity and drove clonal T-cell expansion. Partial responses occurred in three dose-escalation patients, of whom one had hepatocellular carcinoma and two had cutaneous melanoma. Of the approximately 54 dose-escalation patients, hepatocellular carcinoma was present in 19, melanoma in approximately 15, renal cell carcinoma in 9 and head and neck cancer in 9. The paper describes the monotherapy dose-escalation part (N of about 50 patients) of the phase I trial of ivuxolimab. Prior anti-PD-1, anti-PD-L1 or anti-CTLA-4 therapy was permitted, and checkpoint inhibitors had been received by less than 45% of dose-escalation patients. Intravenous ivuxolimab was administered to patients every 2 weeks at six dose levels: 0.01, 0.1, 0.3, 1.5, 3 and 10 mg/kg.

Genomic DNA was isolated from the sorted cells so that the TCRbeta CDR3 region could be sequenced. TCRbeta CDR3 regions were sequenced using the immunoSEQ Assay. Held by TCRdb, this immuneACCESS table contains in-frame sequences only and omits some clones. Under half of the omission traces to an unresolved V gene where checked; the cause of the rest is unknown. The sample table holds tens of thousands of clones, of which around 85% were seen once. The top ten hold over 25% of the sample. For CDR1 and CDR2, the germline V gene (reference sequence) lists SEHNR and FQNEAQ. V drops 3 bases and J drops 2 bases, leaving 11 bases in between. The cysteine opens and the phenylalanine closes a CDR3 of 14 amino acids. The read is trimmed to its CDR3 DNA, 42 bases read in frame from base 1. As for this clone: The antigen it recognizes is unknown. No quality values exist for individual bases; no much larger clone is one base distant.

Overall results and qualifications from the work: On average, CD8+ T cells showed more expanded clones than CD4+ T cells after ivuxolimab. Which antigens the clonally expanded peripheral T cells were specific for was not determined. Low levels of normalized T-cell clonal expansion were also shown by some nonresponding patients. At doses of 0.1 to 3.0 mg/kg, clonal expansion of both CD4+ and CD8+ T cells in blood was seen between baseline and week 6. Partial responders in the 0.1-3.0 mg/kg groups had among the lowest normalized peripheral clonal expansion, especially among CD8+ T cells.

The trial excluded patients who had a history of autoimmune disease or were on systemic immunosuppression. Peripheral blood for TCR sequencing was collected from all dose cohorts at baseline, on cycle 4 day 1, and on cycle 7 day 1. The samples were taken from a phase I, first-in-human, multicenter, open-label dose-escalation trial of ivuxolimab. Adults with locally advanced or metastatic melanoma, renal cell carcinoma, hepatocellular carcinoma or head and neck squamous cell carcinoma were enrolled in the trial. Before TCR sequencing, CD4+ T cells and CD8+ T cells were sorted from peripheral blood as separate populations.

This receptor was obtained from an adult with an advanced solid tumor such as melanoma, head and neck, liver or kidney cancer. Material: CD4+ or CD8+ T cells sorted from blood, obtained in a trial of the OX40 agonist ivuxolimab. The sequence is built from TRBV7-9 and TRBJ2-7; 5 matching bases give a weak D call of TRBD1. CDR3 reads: CASSLAGSPYEQYF. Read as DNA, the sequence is TGTGCCAGCAGCTTGGCAGGGTCGCCCTACGAGCAGTACTTC.